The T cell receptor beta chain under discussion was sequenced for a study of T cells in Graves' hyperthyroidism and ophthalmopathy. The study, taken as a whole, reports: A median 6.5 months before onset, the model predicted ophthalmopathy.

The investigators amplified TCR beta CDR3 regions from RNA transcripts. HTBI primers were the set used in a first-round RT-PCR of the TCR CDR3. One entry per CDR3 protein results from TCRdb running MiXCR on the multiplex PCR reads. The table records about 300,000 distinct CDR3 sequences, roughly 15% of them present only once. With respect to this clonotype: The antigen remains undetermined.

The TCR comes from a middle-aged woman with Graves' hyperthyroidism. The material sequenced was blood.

CDR3 protein: CASKGQGARGRTGELFF. CDR3 nucleotide sequence: TGTGCCAGCAAGGGACAGGGGGCGCGTGGGCGGACCGGGGAGCTGTTTTTT. The chain couples TRBV3-1 to TRBJ2-2, with 12 bases identical to TRBD1. Germline values: CDR1 LGHDT, CDR2 YNNKEL (reference sequence). V shed 7 bases and J 5 bases; nucleotides not matched to a gene: 11. The CDR3 spans 17 residues.